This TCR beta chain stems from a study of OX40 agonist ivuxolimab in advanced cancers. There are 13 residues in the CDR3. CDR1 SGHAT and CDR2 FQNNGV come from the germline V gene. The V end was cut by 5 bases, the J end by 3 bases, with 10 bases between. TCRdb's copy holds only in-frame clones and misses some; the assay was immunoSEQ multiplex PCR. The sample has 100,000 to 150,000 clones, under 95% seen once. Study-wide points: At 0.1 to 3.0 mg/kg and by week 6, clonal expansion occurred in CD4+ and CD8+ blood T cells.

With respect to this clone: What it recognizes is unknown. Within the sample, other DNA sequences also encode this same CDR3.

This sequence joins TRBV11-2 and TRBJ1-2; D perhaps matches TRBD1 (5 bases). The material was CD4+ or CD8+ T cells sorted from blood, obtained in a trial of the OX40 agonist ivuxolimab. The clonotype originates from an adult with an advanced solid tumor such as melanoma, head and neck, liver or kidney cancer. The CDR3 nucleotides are TGTGCCAGCAGCCCAGGGCAGGACTATGGCTACACCTTC. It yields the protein CASSPGQDYGYTF.